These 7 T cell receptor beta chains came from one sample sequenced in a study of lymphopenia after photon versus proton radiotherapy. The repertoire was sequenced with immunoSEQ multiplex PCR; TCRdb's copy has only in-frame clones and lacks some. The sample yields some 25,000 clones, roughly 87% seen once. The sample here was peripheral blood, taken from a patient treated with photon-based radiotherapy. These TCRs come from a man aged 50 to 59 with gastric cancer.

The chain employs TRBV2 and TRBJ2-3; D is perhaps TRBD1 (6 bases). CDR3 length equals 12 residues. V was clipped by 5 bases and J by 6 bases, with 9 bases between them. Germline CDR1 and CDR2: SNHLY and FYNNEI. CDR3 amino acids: CASSYQGDTQYF. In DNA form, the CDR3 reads TGTGCCAGCAGTTATCAGGGGGATACGCAGTATTTT.

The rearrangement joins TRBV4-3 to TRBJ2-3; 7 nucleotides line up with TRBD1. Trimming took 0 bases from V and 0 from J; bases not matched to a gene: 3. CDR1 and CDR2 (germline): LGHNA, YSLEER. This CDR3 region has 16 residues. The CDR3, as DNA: TGCGCCAGCAGCCAAGATCAGACAGGGAGCACAGATACGCAGTATTTT. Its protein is CASSQDQTGSTDTQYF.

In DNA form, the CDR3 reads TGCGCCAGCAGCCCCCGCACAGATACGCAGTATTTT. Translation gives CASSPRTDTQYF. This chain connects TRBV5-1 to TRBJ2-3; no reliable D call. The CDR3 runs to 12 residues. V lost 4 bases and J lost 1, with 4 bases in between. Germline V lookup: CDR1 SGHRS, CDR2 YFSETQ.

CDR3 bases: TGTGCCAGCAGCTTGTATTCTGGGGGGTCTGGCTACACCTTC. Its protein is CASSLYSGGSGYTF. This chain connects TRBV5-5 to TRBJ1-2, with TRBD1 as a possible D gene (5 bases). V dropped 1 base and J dropped 7 bases, with 14 bases sitting between them. Germline lookup yields CDR1 SGHKS and CDR2 YYEKEE (reference sequence). The CDR3 contains 14 residues.

This CDR3 is CASSVHPTGELFF. In DNA form, the CDR3 reads TGTGCCAGCAGCGTGCACCCCACCGGGGAGCTGTTTTTT. The V call is TRBV13, the J call TRBJ2-2; D is unresolved. Trimming took 5 bases from V and 4 from J, leaving 8 bases between them. Per the germline V gene, CDR1 is PRHDT and CDR2 is FYEKMQ (reference sequence). The CDR3 length is 13 residues. Full variable domain (outside the CDR3, taken from reference TRBV13 and TRBJ2-2): AAGVIQSPRHLIKEKRETATLKCYPIPRHDTVYWYQQGPGQDPQFLISFYEKMQSDKGSIPDRFSAQQFSDYHSELNMSSLELGDSALYFCASSVHPTGELFFGEGSRLTVL.

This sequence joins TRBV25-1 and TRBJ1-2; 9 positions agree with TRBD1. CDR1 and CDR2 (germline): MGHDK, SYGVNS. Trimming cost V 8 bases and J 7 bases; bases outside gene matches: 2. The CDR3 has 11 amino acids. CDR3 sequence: CASGTGFGYTF. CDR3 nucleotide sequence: TGTGCCAGCGGGACAGGGTTTGGCTACACCTTC.

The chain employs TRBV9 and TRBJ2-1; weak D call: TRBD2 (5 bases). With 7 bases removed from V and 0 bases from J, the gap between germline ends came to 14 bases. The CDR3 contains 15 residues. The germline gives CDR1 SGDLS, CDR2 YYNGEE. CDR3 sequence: CASQADRSSYNEQFF. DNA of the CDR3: TGTGCCAGCCAAGCGGACCGCAGCTCCTACAATGAGCAGTTCTTC. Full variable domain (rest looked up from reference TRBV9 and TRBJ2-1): DSGVTQTPKHLITATGQRVTLRCSPRSGDLSVYWYQQSLDQGLQFLIQYYNGEERAKGNILERFSAQQFPDLHSELNLSSLELGDSALYFCASQADRSSYNEQFFGPGTRLTVL.